This entry lists 30 T cell receptor beta chains sequenced from one sample in a study of OX40 agonist ivuxolimab in advanced cancers. TCRdb's table, derived via immunoSEQ multiplex PCR, lists solely in-frame clones and lacks some. The table shows tens of thousands of clones, with about 90% occurring only once. The source was CD4+ or CD8+ T cells sorted from blood, collected in a trial of the OX40 agonist ivuxolimab. These receptors all come from an adult with an advanced solid tumor such as melanoma, head and neck, liver or kidney cancer.

The chain employs TRBV6-1 and TRBJ1-2; D call uncertain. CDR3 length: 12 amino acids. Trimming removed 5 bases at V and 5 bases at J, with 9 bases between. From germline, CDR1 is MNHNS and CDR2 SASEGT. CDR3 sequence (DNA): TGTGCCAGCAGTTTAGGAATATATGGCTACACCTTC. Translated, it gives CASSLGIYGYTF.

The chain couples TRBV18 to TRBJ1-1; D unclear. The germline V and J ends were trimmed by 1 base and 0 bases, with 9 bases remaining between them. Germline loops: CDR1 KGHSH, CDR2 LQKENI. This CDR3 comprises 15 residues. CDR3 DNA sequence: TGTGCCAGCTCACCACGTAGCTCTATGAACACTGAAGCTTTCTTT. Protein sequence: CASSPRSSMNTEAFF.

The rearrangement links TRBV6-1 to TRBJ2-1, with a possible D match to TRBD1 (6 bases). CDR1 MNHNS and CDR2 SASEGT come from the germline V gene. V was trimmed by 2 bases and J by 8 bases, leaving 13 bases between them. This CDR3 spans 14 amino acids. In nucleotides, the CDR3 is TGTGCCAGCAGTGAATTGGCAGGGGTCTATGAGCAGTTCTTC. It codes for CASSELAGVYEQFF.

The J gene is TRBJ2-7, the V gene TRBV7-9; 7 nucleotides align to TRBD2. V shed 4 bases, J shed 2 bases, and the junction held 8 bases outside the gene matches. Germline assignment: CDR1 SEHNR and CDR2 FQNEAQ (reference sequence). The CDR3 is 15 amino acids. DNA of the CDR3: TGTGCCAGCAGCTCCACGACTAGCCGCACCTACGAGCAGTACTTC. This translates into CASSSTTSRTYEQYF.

Regarding this clone: The junction shows a germline mismatch at one end, possibly a read error. The genes are TRBV5-3 and TRBJ2-7, with 7 bases that match TRBD2. TRBV5-3 is recorded as an ORF, its role being uncertain. The CDR3 extends over 15 amino acids. The CDR3 nucleotides are TGTGCCAGCAGCTTTGTCCGGACTAGGACTGAAGAGCAGTACTTC. It translates to CASSFVRTRTEEQYF.

The chain has TRBV11-1 and TRBJ2-7; weak D call: TRBD2 (6 bases). The germline gives CDR1 SGHAT, CDR2 FQDESV (reference sequence). V dropped 3 bases and J dropped 6 bases, with 12 bases sitting between them. This CDR3 comprises 13 residues. The CDR3 DNA reads TGTGCCAGCAGCTTCGGGGGTTTCGGCGAGCAGTACTTC. Encoded protein: CASSFGGFGEQYF.

This clone was found a few times. The genes are TRBV7-3 and TRBJ2-5, with D uncertain. The V gene lost 2 bases and the J gene lost 4 bases, with 11 bases spanning the gap. In germline, CDR1 is SGHTA, CDR2 FQGTGA. The CDR3 is 14 residues long. The CDR3 DNA reads as TGTGCCAGCAGCTTAGGTGGGGATTCAGAGACCCAGTACTTC. The encoded protein is CASSLGGDSETQYF.

CDR3 protein: CASSLYHGASREYF. In DNA, the CDR3 is TGTGCCAGCAGCCTGTATCACGGGGCTTCGAGGGAGTACTTC. The chain combines TRBV5-5 with TRBJ2-4; D is tentatively TRBD1 or TRBD2 (5 bases each). Germline CDR1 reads SGHKS; CDR2 reads YYEKEE (reference sequence). The CDR3 totals 14 residues. The V end was cut by 4 bases, the J end by 14 bases, with 22 bases between. Filled out from reference TRBV5-5 and TRBJ2-4, the complete variable domain reads DAGVTQSPTHLIKTRGQQVTLRCSPISGHKSVSWYQQVLGQGPQFIFQYYEKEERGRGNFPDRFSARQFPNYSSELNVNALLLGDSALYLCASSLYHGASREYFGAGTRLSVL.

J is TRBJ2-1 and V is TRBV7-3; perhaps TRBD2 as D (5 bases). This CDR3 contains 13 residues. Looked up from germline, CDR1 is SGHTA and CDR2 is FQGTGA. The V end lost 2 bases, the J end lost 7 bases, and 9 bases lay between the germline ends. CDR3 region: CASSLGPGNEQFF. CDR3 nucleotide sequence: TGTGCCAGCAGCTTAGGTCCGGGGAATGAGCAGTTCTTC.

The chain is built from TRBV7-9 and TRBJ1-5, with D possibly being TRBD1 (5 bases). Germline V CDR1 and CDR2: SEHNR, FQNEAQ (reference sequence). V lost 2 bases, J lost 13 bases, and 12 bases lay in between. The CDR3 is made up of 12 amino acids. In nucleotides, the CDR3 is TGTGCCAGCAGCTTAAACGGACATTTGCAGCATTTT. Translated, it gives CASSLNGHLQHF. The variable domain in full, with the rest retrieved from reference TRBV7-9 and TRBJ1-5, is DTGVSQNPRHKITKRGQNVTFRCDPISEHNRLYWYRQTLGQGPEFLTYFQNEAQLEKSRLLSDRFSAERPKGSFSTLEIQRTEQGDSAMYLCASSLNGHLQHFGDGTRLSIL.

This clone was observed a single time. The rearrangement joins TRBV6-6 to TRBJ1-1; 7 positions agree with TRBD1. Trimming took 8 bases from V and 0 from J; bases not matched to a gene: 9. Germline loops: CDR1 MNHNY, CDR2 SVGAGI (reference sequence). The CDR3 consists of 15 residues. This CDR3 reads CASLSTGSVNTEAFF. The CDR3 nucleotides read TGTGCCAGCCTATCGACAGGGTCTGTGAACACTGAAGCTTTCTTT.

J is TRBJ2-1 and V is TRBV19, with 13 nucleotides matching TRBD2. CDR1 is LNHDA and CDR2 is SQIVND in the germline V gene (reference sequence). V lost 4 bases, J lost 0 bases, and 6 bases stayed unmatched. The CDR3 spans 18 residues. The CDR3 here is CASSTGTSGTISYNEQFF. Here the CDR3 DNA reads TGTGCCAGTAGTACCGGGACTAGCGGGACAATCTCCTACAATGAGCAGTTCTTC.

The chain combines TRBV19 with TRBJ2-7; 9 bases are shared with TRBD1. Trimming cost V 5 bases and J 6 bases; bases outside gene matches: 8. In germline, CDR1 is LNHDA, CDR2 SQIVND (reference sequence). The CDR3 length is 14 residues. CDR3 nucleotide sequence: TGTGCCAGTAGTGTGGTGGGACAGGGTGGCGAGCAGTACTTC. This sequence encodes CASSVVGQGGEQYF.

This clone was seen once. V usage is TRBV5-1 and J usage is TRBJ2-5; TRBD1 matches 10 bases. V was pared by 3 bases and J by 5 bases, with 7 bases of the junction left unmatched. Germline CDR1 is SGHRS and CDR2 is YFSETQ. The CDR3 contains 15 residues. CDR3 protein: CASSSGQGPQETQYF. The DNA for the CDR3 is TGCGCCAGCAGCTCGGGACAGGGGCCCCAGGAGACCCAGTACTTC.

The chain couples TRBV30 to TRBJ2-3; tentative D call: TRBD2 (6 bases). The CDR3 runs to 16 residues. The germline V gene has CDR1 GTSNPN and CDR2 SVGIG (reference sequence). Trimming removed 3 bases at V and 0 bases at J, with 16 bases between. The CDR3 DNA reads TGTGCCTGGAGCCTCGGGACTCAGACTAGCACAGATACGCAGTATTTT. Protein product: CAWSLGTQTSTDTQYF.

The chain carries TRBV19 and TRBJ2-3; no reliable D call. Trimming pared 5 bases from V and 0 bases from J, leaving 15 bases between. The CDR3 is made up of 16 amino acids. Germline loops: CDR1 LNHDA, CDR2 SQIVND (reference sequence). CDR3 nucleotide sequence: TGTGCCAGTAGTCCCCCCTTTTCCGTGAGCACAGATACGCAGTATTTT. Amino acid sequence: CASSPPFSVSTDTQYF.

The chain joins TRBV6-6 to TRBJ2-7; TRBD1 matches 8 bases. Unmatched junction bases numbered 9, after V lost 2 bases and J lost 6 bases. CDR1 and CDR2 (germline): MNHNY, SVGAGI (reference sequence). The CDR3 consists of 15 residues. The CDR3 spells CASSYQGDRSAEQYF. The DNA of the CDR3 is TGTGCCAGCAGTTACCAAGGGGACAGGTCAGCCGAGCAGTACTTC.

This clone was counted once. The chain recombines TRBV7-3 with TRBJ1-1; TRBD1 might be the D (5 bases). CDR3 size: 14 residues. Per germline, CDR1 SGHTA and CDR2 FQGTGA. V gave up 3 bases and J gave up 4 bases, with 12 bases separating them. Here the CDR3 reads CASSLGGRSTEAFF. The CDR3 DNA is TGTGCCAGCAGCTTGGGGGGTAGGAGCACTGAAGCTTTCTTT.

This clone was recorded once. V usage is TRBV18 and J usage is TRBJ2-3; D call uncertain. From germline, CDR1 is KGHSH and CDR2 LQKENI. This CDR3 contains 15 residues. V lost 1 base and J lost 5, with 13 bases in between. The CDR3 DNA sequence: TGTGCCAGCTCACCACTAGGGTCTGTGGGAGATACGCAGTATTTT. This encodes CASSPLGSVGDTQYF.

CDR3 nucleotides: TGTGCCAGCAGCGTCGGGGACTACCAAGCCTACGAGCAGTACTTC. This translates into CASSVGDYQAYEQYF. The rearrangement links TRBV9 to TRBJ2-7, with 7 bases matching TRBD2. The V gene end was trimmed by 2 bases and the J gene end by 2 bases; junction bases not matched to a gene: 7. The germline V gene has CDR1 SGDLS and CDR2 YYNGEE. The CDR3 sequence is 15 residues long.

The chain is built from TRBV7-9 and TRBJ2-7; 10 nucleotides line up with TRBD1. J lost 5 bases, V lost 7 bases, and 8 bases had no gene match. The CDR3 contains 14 residues. Germline V gene data show CDR1 as SEHNR and CDR2 as FQNEAQ (reference sequence). The CDR3 is CASNPTGGTHEQYF. The CDR3 nucleotides read TGTGCCAGCAACCCGACAGGGGGCACACACGAGCAGTACTTC. Full variable domain (missing parts from reference TRBV7-9 and TRBJ2-7): DTGVSQNPRHKITKRGQNVTFRCDPISEHNRLYWYRQTLGQGPEFLTYFQNEAQLEKSRLLSDRFSAERPKGSFSTLEIQRTEQGDSAMYLCASNPTGGTHEQYFGPGTRLTVT.

The rearrangement links TRBV6-5 to TRBJ1-2, with D possibly matching TRBD1 (6 bases). Germline V lookup: CDR1 MNHEY, CDR2 SVGAGI. The CDR3 is 12 amino acids. The V and J ends lost 6 bases and 4 bases respectively, with 9 bases between them. The CDR3 loop reads CASSPGAYGYTF. The CDR3 bases are TGTGCCAGCAGCCCGGGGGCCTATGGCTACACCTTC.

The V gene is TRBV29-1, the J gene TRBJ2-7; 9 bases align to TRBD1. Germline V gives CDR1 SQVTM, CDR2 ANQGSEA. The CDR3 sequence is 14 residues long. With 6 bases clipped from V and 5 bases from J, the junction kept 11 bases outside the gene matches. The DNA for the CDR3 is TGCAGCGTAGCCAGACAGGGGGTTTCCAACGAGCAGTACTTC. Amino acids: CSVARQGVSNEQYF.

The chain links TRBV4-2 to TRBJ2-7, with TRBD2 as a possible D gene (5 bases). The CDR3 contains 13 residues. V was pared by 0 bases and J by 7 bases, with 10 bases between. Germline CDR1 reads LGHNA; CDR2 reads YNFKEQ. CDR3 loop: CASSQDGLREQYF. In DNA, the CDR3 is TGTGCCAGCAGCCAAGACGGACTCCGGGAGCAGTACTTC.

Written as DNA, the CDR3 is TGTGCCAGCAGCTTACTGAGCAGGGACGGCTACACCTTC. Its protein product is CASSLLSRDGYTF. This chain joins TRBV7-9 and TRBJ1-2; possible D gene TRBD1, 5 bases. The germline V gene has CDR1 SEHNR and CDR2 FQNEAQ (reference sequence). The CDR3 is made up of 13 amino acids. Between the trimmed V and J ends, which lost 2 bases and 8 bases, there was a span of 12 bases.

The J gene is TRBJ2-1, the V gene TRBV9; 10 bases line up with TRBD2. The CDR3 extends over 15 amino acids. V shed 0 bases and J 9 bases; nucleotides not matched to a gene: 6. Germline CDR1 reads SGDLS; CDR2 reads YYNGEE. The CDR3 coding sequence is TGTGCCAGCAGCGTAGTCCCTAGCGGGAGAACTGAGCAGTTCTTC. It is translated as CASSVVPSGRTEQFF.

The rearrangement links TRBV11-3 to TRBJ1-2; 10 bases map to TRBD1. The length of the CDR3 is 15 residues. Germline V lookup: CDR1 SGHNT, CDR2 YENEEA. With V trimmed by 4 bases and J by 2 bases, 4 bases remained unmatched. CDR3 DNA sequence: TGTGCCAGCAGCTACGGACAGGGGGGGAACTATGGCTACACCTTC. Translated: CASSYGQGGNYGYTF.

This chain links TRBV19 with TRBJ1-6, with D perhaps TRBD1 (5 bases). V shed 4 bases and J shed 7 bases, with 17 bases lying between them. This CDR3 contains 16 residues. Germline values: CDR1 LNHDA, CDR2 SQIVND (reference sequence). The CDR3 coding sequence is TGTGCCAGTAGTACCAGGACGGGGGGAGGAAATTCACCCCTCCACTTT. Translated: CASSTRTGGGNSPLHF.

This clone was found once. The chain uses TRBV5-1 and TRBJ2-3; 14 bases fit TRBD2. V lost 2 bases and J lost 3; bases outside the gene matches: 5. Germline lookup yields CDR1 SGHRS and CDR2 YFSETQ. The CDR3 is 17 amino acids. CDR3 in DNA: TGCGCCAGCAGCTTTTTAGGACTAGCGGGGGGAACAGATACGCAGTATTTT. Protein sequence: CASSFLGLAGGTDTQYF.

The chain has TRBV28 and TRBJ1-5, with 9 bases fitting TRBD1. The germline V gene encodes CDR1 MDHEN and CDR2 SYDVKM. The CDR3 loop spans 17 amino acids. V gave up 5 bases and J gave up 4 bases; unmatched junction bases: 12. CDR3 in amino acids: CASSLLTGGGRNQPQHF. The CDR3 nucleotides read TGTGCCAGCAGTCTTCTCACAGGGGGCGGAAGGAATCAGCCCCAGCATTTT.